The present TCR beta chain was sequenced within a study of T cells expressing NK-cell markers. Beta-chain TCR cDNA was generated via 5'RACE template switching with UMIs. For each CDR3 protein, TCRdb gives one entry from its re-call of the 5' RACE reads, without DNA. This sample's table has about 160,000 distinct CDR3 sequences. The CDR3 spans 14 residues. CDR1 and CDR2 (germline): MGHRA, YSYEKL. Sequencing was carried out using blood T cells: a sorted CD56 or NKG2C T cell subset, CD4+ or CD8+ T cells, or bulk PBMC T cells (not recorded which). This TCR came from a woman aged 18 to 75 in good health. This rearrangement joins TRBV4-1 to TRBJ1-4. This CDR3 reads CASSHGMENEKLFF.